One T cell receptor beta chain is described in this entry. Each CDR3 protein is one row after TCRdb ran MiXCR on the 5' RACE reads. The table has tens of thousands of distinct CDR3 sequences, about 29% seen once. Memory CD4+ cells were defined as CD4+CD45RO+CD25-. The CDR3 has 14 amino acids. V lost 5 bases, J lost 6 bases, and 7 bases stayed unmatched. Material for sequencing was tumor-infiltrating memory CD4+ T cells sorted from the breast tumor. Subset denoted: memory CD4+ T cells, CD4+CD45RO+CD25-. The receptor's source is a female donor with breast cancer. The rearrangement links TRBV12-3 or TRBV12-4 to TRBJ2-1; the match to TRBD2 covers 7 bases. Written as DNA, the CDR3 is TGTGCCAGCAGTCGCACGACGGGGGGCAATGAGCAGTTCTTC. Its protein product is CASSRTTGGNEQFF.